Reported below is one T cell receptor beta chain. What it recognizes is unknown. The CDR3 sequence is 16 residues long. Germline V gene sequence: CDR1 SGHAT, CDR2 FQNNGV. The ends lost 5 bases at V and 2 bases at J; junction bases unmatched: 5. The data derive from a study of a mutant IDH1 vaccine in newly diagnosed glioma. For the study at large: Radiotherapy alone preceded vaccination by 4-6 weeks; alternatively, vaccination started with temozolomide cycles. Treated individuals were around 60% male and roughly 40% female, averaging approximately 40 years of age.

Specified time point: week 35, safety follow-up. In the vaccine, a single dose held 300 ug of the mutant IDH1 20-mer peptide, along with topical imiquimod. There were eight vaccinations for patients, given in weeks 1, 3, 5, 7, 11, 15, 19 and 23. Measured with immunoSEQ multiplex PCR; TCRdb has only the in-frame clones, and not every one. Counted here are tens of thousands of clones, approximately 87% occurring once; the ten biggest clones make up 1.5% to 2%. The chain recombines TRBV11-2 with TRBJ2-4, with TRBD1 matching over 11 bases. The material was PBMCs, obtained from a glioma patient whose treatment included an IDH1 peptide vaccine. This receptor was taken from a middle-aged man with glioma. As DNA, the CDR3 is TGTGCCAGCAGCAGGACAGGGGGCGCATCCAAAAACATTCAGTACTTC. It specifies CASSRTGGASKNIQYF.